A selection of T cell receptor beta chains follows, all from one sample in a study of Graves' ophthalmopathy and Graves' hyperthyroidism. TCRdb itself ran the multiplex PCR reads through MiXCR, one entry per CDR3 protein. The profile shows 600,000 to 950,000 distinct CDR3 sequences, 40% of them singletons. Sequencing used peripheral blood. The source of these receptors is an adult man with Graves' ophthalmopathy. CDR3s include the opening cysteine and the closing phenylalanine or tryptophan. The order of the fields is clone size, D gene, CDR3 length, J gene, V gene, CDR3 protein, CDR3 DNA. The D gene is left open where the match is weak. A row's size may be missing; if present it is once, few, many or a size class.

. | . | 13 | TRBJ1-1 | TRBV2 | CASSIQGRAEAFF | TGTGCCAGCAGCATCCAGGGAAGAGCTGAAGCTTTCTTT
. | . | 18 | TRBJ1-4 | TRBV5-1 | CASSAWTGSMQRNEKLFF | TGCGCCAGCAGCGCCTGGACCGGTAGTATGCAGCGGAATGAAAAACTGTTTTTT
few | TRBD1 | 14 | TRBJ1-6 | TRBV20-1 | CSAPETGSNSPLHF | TGCAGTGCCCCAGAGACAGGGTCGAATTCACCCCTCCACTTT
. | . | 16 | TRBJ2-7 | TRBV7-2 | CASSTPWGSTSYEQYF | TGTGCCAGCAGCACCCCGTGGGGGTCAACCTCCTACGAGCAGTACTTC
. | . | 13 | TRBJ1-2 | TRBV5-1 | CASSQHATYGYTF | TGCGCCAGCAGCCAGCACGCAACGTATGGCTACACCTTC
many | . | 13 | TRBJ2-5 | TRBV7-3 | CASSFTGLETQYF | TGTGCCAGCAGCTTCACAGGGCTTGAGACCCAGTACTTC
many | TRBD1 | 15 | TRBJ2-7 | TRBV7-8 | CASSLPGQGFYEQYF | TGCGCCAGCAGCCTTCCGGGACAGGGTTTTTACGAGCAGTACTTC
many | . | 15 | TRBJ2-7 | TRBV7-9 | CASSLAGTASYEQYF | TGTGCCAGCAGCTTGGCCGGGACGGCCTCCTACGAGCAGTACTTC
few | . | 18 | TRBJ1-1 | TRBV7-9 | CASSATSRQGTLNTEAFF | TGTGCCAGCAGCGCGACCTCCCGTCAGGGGACTTTGAACACTGAAGCTTTCTTT
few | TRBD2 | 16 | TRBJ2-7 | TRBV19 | CASSPPSSGIRYEQYF | TGTGCCAGTAGTCCCCCATCTAGCGGGATCCGATACGAGCAGTACTTC
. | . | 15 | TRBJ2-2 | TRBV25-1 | CASSQDFGSAGELFF | TGTGCCAGCAGCCAAGACTTTGGTAGCGCTGGGGAGCTGTTTTTT
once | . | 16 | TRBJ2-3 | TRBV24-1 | CATSDTIAATTDTQYF | TGTGCCACCAGTGATACCATAGCGGCGACCACAGATACGCAGTATTTT
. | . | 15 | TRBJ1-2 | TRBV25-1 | CASSLRRAGSYGYTF | TGTGCCAGCAGTTTGAGGCGGGCCGGTTCCTATGGCTACACCTTC
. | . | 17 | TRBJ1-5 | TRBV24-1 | CASSDGGRTGSNQPQHF | TGTGCCAGCAGTGACGGGGGGAGGACGGGTAGCAATCAGCCCCAGCATTTT
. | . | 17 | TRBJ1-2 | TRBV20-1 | CSALSIEKNLNNYGYTF | TGCAGTGCCCTATCTATCGAGAAGAACCTTAATAACTATGGCTACACCTTC
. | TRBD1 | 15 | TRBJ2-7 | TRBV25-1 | CASSVRTGKDYEQYF | TGTGCCAGCAGTGTCCGGACAGGGAAGGACTACGAGCAGTACTTC
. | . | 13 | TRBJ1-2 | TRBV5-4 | CASSLGIGDGYTF | TGTGCCAGCAGCTTGGGGATAGGAGATGGCTACACCTTC
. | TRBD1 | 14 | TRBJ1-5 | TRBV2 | CASRDRGVNQPQHF | TGTGCCAGCAGGGACAGGGGGGTAAATCAGCCCCAGCATTTT
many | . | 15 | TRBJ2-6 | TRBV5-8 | CASSLMSSGANVLTF | TGTGCCAGCAGCTTGATGAGCTCTGGGGCCAACGTCCTGACTTTC
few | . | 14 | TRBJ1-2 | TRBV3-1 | CASSQDARRYGYTF | TGTGCCAGCAGCCAAGATGCGAGGCGGTATGGCTACACCTTC
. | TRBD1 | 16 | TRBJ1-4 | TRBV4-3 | CASSQDLGQGNEKLFF | TGCGCCAGCAGCCAAGATTTGGGACAGGGGAATGAAAAACTGTTTTTT
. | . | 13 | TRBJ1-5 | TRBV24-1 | CASSQRQDQPQHF | TGTGCCAGCTCACAACGCCAGGATCAGCCCCAGCATTTT
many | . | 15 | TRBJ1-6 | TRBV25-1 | CASSDTGRANSPLHF | TGTGCCAGCAGTGACACCGGACGGGCAAATTCACCCCTCCACTTT
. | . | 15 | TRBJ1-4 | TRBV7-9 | CASSLLGAVGEKLFF | TGTGCCAGCAGCTTATTAGGGGCGGTGGGTGAAAAACTGTTTTTT
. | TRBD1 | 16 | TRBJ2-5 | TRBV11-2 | CASSLNEGAPRETQYF | TGTGCCAGCTCACTTAACGAGGGGGCGCCGCGTGAGACCCAGTACTTC
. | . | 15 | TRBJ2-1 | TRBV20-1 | CSAKSDGRRTDEQFF | TGCAGTGCTAAATCCGACGGCAGGCGTACGGATGAGCAGTTCTTC
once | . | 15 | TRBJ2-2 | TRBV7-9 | CASSQEGLPGGELFF | TGCGCCAGCAGCCAAGAGGGACTCCCGGGAGGGGAGCTGTTTTTT
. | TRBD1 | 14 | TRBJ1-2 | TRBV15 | CATSRGTGENGYTF | TGTGCCACCAGCAGAGGGACAGGGGAAAATGGCTACACCTTC
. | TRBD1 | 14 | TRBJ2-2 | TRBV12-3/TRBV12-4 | CASSTDRGAGELFF | TGTGCCAGCAGTACCGACAGGGGAGCCGGGGAGCTGTTTTTT
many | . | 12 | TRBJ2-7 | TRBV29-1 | CSVARGTYEQYF | TGCAGCGTTGCCAGGGGAACCTACGAGCAGTACTTC
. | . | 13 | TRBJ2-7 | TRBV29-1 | CSAERDGIHEQYF | TGCAGCGCGGAACGAGACGGGATCCACGAGCAGTACTTC
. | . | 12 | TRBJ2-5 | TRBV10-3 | CAISYLWETQYF | TGTGCCATCAGCTACCTCTGGGAGACCCAGTACTTC
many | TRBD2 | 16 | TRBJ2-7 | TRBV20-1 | CSAKPGLAPLGNEQYF | TGCAGTGCGAAACCGGGACTAGCCCCCCTCGGCAACGAGCAGTACTTC
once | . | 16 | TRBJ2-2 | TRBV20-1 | CSARGWRGGGTGELFF | TGCAGTGCTAGAGGTTGGAGGGGCGGAGGTACCGGGGAGCTGTTTTTT
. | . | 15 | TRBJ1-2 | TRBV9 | CASSVEARTVYGYTF | TGTGCCAGCAGCGTAGAAGCCAGAACTGTATATGGCTACACCTTC
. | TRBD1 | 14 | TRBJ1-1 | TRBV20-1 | CSARDRRRGPEAFF | TGCAGTGCTAGAGATCGGCGCAGGGGGCCTGAAGCTTTCTTT
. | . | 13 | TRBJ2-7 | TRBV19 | CASSIQNTYEQYF | TGTGCCAGTAGTATACAGAACACCTACGAGCAGTACTTC
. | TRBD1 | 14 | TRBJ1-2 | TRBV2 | CANIEGQGAAGYTF | TGTGCCAACATTGAAGGACAGGGGGCGGCTGGCTACACCTTC
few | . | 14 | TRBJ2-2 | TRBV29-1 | CSGRPRVNTGELFF | TGCAGCGGTCGTCCCCGGGTAAACACCGGGGAGCTGTTTTTT
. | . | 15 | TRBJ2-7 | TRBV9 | CASSVSTDRNYEQYF | TGTGCCAGCAGCGTCTCCACTGACAGGAACTACGAGCAGTACTTC
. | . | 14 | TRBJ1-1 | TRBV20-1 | CSAREGVLGAEAFF | TGCAGTGCTAGAGAGGGGGTGTTGGGGGCTGAAGCTTTCTTT
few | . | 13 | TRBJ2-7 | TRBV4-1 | CASSQEAGYEQYF | TGCGCCAGCAGCCAAGAAGCGGGCTACGAGCAGTACTTC
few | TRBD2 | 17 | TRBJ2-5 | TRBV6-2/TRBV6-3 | CASSPGLLAGSIETQYF | TGTGCCAGCAGTCCGGGACTACTAGCGGGCTCTATCGAGACCCAGTACTTC
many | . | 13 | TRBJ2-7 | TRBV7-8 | CASSLDSSYEQYF | TGTGCCAGCAGCTTAGACAGCTCCTACGAGCAGTACTTC
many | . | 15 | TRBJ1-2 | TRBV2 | CASSVTELSNYGYTF | TGTGCCAGCAGTGTTACAGAGCTCTCTAACTATGGCTACACCTTC
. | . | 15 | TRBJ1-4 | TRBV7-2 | CASSSNQVFNEKLFF | TGTGCCAGCAGCTCGAATCAGGTTTTCAATGAAAAACTGTTTTTT
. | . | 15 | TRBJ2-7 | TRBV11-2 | CASSQDLRGSYEQYF | TGTGCCAGCAGCCAAGATCTTCGGGGGTCCTACGAGCAGTACTTC